The source of this T cell receptor (beta chain) is a study of T cell responses to AZD1222 COVID-19 vaccine. This clone was counted only a few times. The antigen is not known. The method was immunoSEQ multiplex PCR; TCRdb's version includes in-frame clones alone and lacks a portion of them. The data hold 100,000 to 150,000 clones, with roughly nine tenths observed a single time. General study findings and limits: Mapped onto spike, vaccine-associated CD4 TCRs spanned it and were dominant at 160-218 and 743-854. Targeting of unmutated variant regions was reportedly seen in nearly half of spike-specific TCRs.

V was pared by 5 bases and J by 6 bases, with 6 bases between. Germline V gene lookup returns CDR1 PRHDT and CDR2 FYEKMQ (reference sequence). The CDR3 contains 11 residues. The sequence came from an adult in good health. The chain carries TRBV13 and TRBJ2-3; D is uncertain. The sequenced sample was peripheral blood, obtained on day 0 of AZD1222 vaccination. The chain's CDR3 is CASSPRDTQYF. As DNA, the CDR3 is TGTGCCAGCAGCCCTCGGGATACGCAGTATTTT.